A single sample gave rise to the 18 T cell receptor beta chains below, sequenced in a study of response to subunit inactivated influenza vaccine. Using its own MiXCR run on the RT-PCR reads, TCRdb lists one record per CDR3 protein. The repertoire includes 560,000 or so distinct CDR3 sequences, 7.5% to 8.5% of them detected once, and 10% to 15% sits in the top ten. This specimen consisted of PBMCs from blood, obtained approximately 25 months after vaccination. These receptors all come from a man aged 50 to 75 who received an inactivated influenza vaccine.

This clonotype was observed at least ten times. J is TRBJ2-5 and V is TRBV7-9, with 12 bases matching TRBD2. This CDR3 is 16 amino acids long. Trimming took 4 bases from V and 5 from J; bases not matched to a gene: 8. Per germline, CDR1 SEHNR and CDR2 FQNEAQ (reference sequence). The CDR3 nucleotides are TGTGCCAGCAGCTCCTCTAGCGGGAGGGCCTGGGAGACCCAGTACTTC. Translation: CASSSSSGRAWETQYF.

This rearrangement joins TRBV6-5 to TRBJ2-5; 7 nucleotides agree with TRBD2. Germline CDR1 is MNHEY and CDR2 is SVGAGI. V lost 2 bases to trimming and J lost 5 bases; unmatched junction nucleotides: 11. The CDR3 has 16 amino acids. The DNA of the CDR3 is TGTGCCAGCAGTTACGATCGGGGAGGGTCGTTGGAGACCCAGTACTTC. It codes for CASSYDRGGSLETQYF.

This chain joins TRBV4-3 and TRBJ2-5; D possibly corresponds to TRBD2 (6 bases). V dropped 3 bases and J dropped 0 bases, with 11 bases sitting between them. The length of the CDR3 is 15 residues. Germline V CDR1 and CDR2: LGHNA, YSLEER. CDR3 nucleotide sequence: TGCGCCAGCAGCCAGAATACGGGGGACCAAGAGACCCAGTACTTC. Amino acids: CASSQNTGDQETQYF.

This clonotype was recorded a few times. The chain is built from TRBV29-1 and TRBJ1-2, with 10 positions matching TRBD1. V was clipped by 4 bases and J by 7 bases; unmatched bases: 3. CDR1 and CDR2 (germline): SQVTM, ANQGSEA. This CDR3 has 12 residues. CDR3 sequence: CSVAGQGSGYTF. As DNA, the CDR3 is TGCAGCGTTGCGGGACAGGGGTCTGGCTACACCTTC.

CDR3 in amino acids: CASSRSGGANVLTF. In DNA, the CDR3 is TGTGCCAGCAGCAGAAGTGGAGGGGCCAACGTCCTGACTTTC. This chain connects TRBV12-3 or TRBV12-4 to TRBJ2-6, with no clear D. The CDR3 covers 14 residues. Deletions cut 6 bases from V and 4 bases from J, with 10 bases between.

In its sample, this clonotype was seen many times. The rearrangement uses TRBV4-3 and TRBJ2-1, with 7 nucleotides matching TRBD2. CDR1 and CDR2 from the germline V gene are LGHNA and YSLEER. The CDR3 is 14 amino acids. With 3 bases clipped from V and 16 bases from J, the junction kept 15 bases outside the gene matches. The CDR3 nucleotides are TGCGCCAGCAGCCAGGCCGGGCAGCGGGGTACGCAATTCTTC. The encoded protein is CASSQAGQRGTQFF.

Only a few counts were recorded for this clonotype. The CDR3 is CASSPLKWYQETQYF. Written as DNA, the CDR3 is TGTGCCAGCAGTCCCCTAAAATGGTACCAAGAGACCCAGTACTTC. The V call is TRBV6-2 or TRBV6-3, the J call TRBJ2-5; D remains ambiguous. In germline, CDR1 is MNHEY, CDR2 SVGEGT. The CDR3 runs 15 residues. The V end was cut by 5 bases, the J end by 0 bases, with 13 bases between.

Only a few counts were recorded for this clonotype. This sequence joins TRBV6-1 and TRBJ2-3; a possible D gene is TRBD2 (6 bases). CDR3 length equals 14 residues. Germline CDR1 reads MNHNS; CDR2 reads SASEGT. V gave up 10 bases and J gave up 1 base, with 15 bases separating them. The CDR3 spells CATWPGLRTDTQYF. The CDR3, as DNA: TGTGCCACCTGGCCGGGACTTCGCACAGATACGCAGTATTTT.

Many counts were recorded for this clonotype. The chain couples TRBV30 to TRBJ2-1, with D maybe TRBD1 (5 bases). This CDR3 spans 11 amino acids. With 7 bases removed from V and 9 bases from J, the gap between germline ends came to 13 bases. Germline V gene data show CDR1 as GTSNPN and CDR2 as SVGIG (reference sequence). The CDR3 spells CAYAGSGEQFF. The DNA for the CDR3 is TGTGCCTACGCAGGGTCCGGTGAGCAGTTCTTC.

The chain has TRBV4-1 and TRBJ2-3, with 7 nucleotides matching TRBD1. CDR3 length: 15 residues. The V gene's germline CDR1 is MGHRA and CDR2 YSYEKL. The V segment lost 2 bases and the J segment 2 bases; nucleotides outside the gene matches: 4. The CDR3 DNA follows: TGCGCCAGCAGCCAAACGGGACAGTCCACAGATACGCAGTATTTT. It codes for CASSQTGQSTDTQYF.

This clonotype has just a few counts. The rearrangement uses TRBV9 and TRBJ2-3; D is perhaps TRBD1 (5 bases). In germline, CDR1 is SGDLS, CDR2 YYNGEE. V was cut by 0 bases and J by 6 bases, with 17 bases left in between. There are 16 residues in the CDR3. The CDR3 region is CASSVEGLVLRDTQYF. The DNA for the CDR3 is TGTGCCAGCAGCGTAGAGGGGCTGGTCCTGCGGGATACGCAGTATTTT.

This chain links TRBV20-1 with TRBJ2-3, with D hard to call. Deletions cut 1 base from V and 3 bases from J, with 11 bases between. Looked up from germline, CDR1 is DFQATT and CDR2 is SNEGSKA (reference sequence). The CDR3 extends over 14 amino acids. The CDR3 protein is CSARGLVKTDTQYF. CDR3 nucleotide sequence: TGCAGTGCTAGAGGGCTAGTAAAAACAGATACGCAGTATTTT.

In its sample, this clonotype was seen a few times. The chain links TRBV6-1 to TRBJ2-3; D perhaps matches TRBD1 (6 bases). Germline CDR1 is MNHNS and CDR2 is SASEGT. Deletions cut 0 bases from V and 6 bases from J, with 13 bases between. The CDR3 has 15 amino acids. The CDR3 DNA reads as TGTGCCAGCAGTGAAGCAGGGGGTAGGTCGGATACGCAGTATTTT. Translating gives CASSEAGGRSDTQYF.

This clonotype was detected many times. This chain's CDR3 is CAITRDVLSYNEQFF. The CDR3 DNA sequence: TGTGCCATCACCCGAGACGTCCTCTCCTACAATGAGCAGTTCTTC. The chain uses TRBV10-3 and TRBJ2-1; D ambiguous. Deletions cut 7 bases from V and 0 bases from J, with 13 bases between. CDR1 is ENHRY and CDR2 is SYGVKD in the germline V gene. The CDR3 covers 15 residues.

The chain employs TRBV12-3 or TRBV12-4 and TRBJ2-5, with TRBD1 matching over 7 bases. After removal of 3 bases from V and 4 bases from J, the junction contained 20 bases not matched to a gene. CDR3 length: 19 amino acids. CDR3 sequence: CASSFRTGTNPRVLETQYF. The CDR3 bases are TGTGCCAGCAGTTTTCGGACAGGCACAAACCCGCGCGTTTTAGAGACCCAGTACTTC.

The chain employs TRBV20-1 and TRBJ2-7; D is possibly TRBD1 (6 bases). This CDR3 region has 17 residues. V lost 0 bases, J lost 0 bases, and 18 bases lay in between. CDR1 is DFQATT and CDR2 is SNEGSKA in the germline V gene (reference sequence). The CDR3 DNA reads as TGCAGTGCTAGAGATCCATTGACAGGCACGTTCTCCTACGAGCAGTACTTC. The encoded protein is CSARDPLTGTFSYEQYF.

On this clonotype: A junction end diverges from the germline sequence, so it may reflect a read error. The rearrangement uses TRBV7-7 and TRBJ2-7; maybe TRBD2 (6 bases). The CDR3 runs 15 residues. Germline CDR1 and CDR2: SSHAT and FNYEAQ (reference sequence). The CDR3 coding sequence is TGTGCTAGCAGCTTAGGGCCGGCGGGGAACTACGAGCAGTACTTC. Translated, it gives CASSLGPAGNYEQYF.

This clonotype was found a few times. V usage is TRBV29-1 and J usage is TRBJ2-7, with 8 bases fitting TRBD2. Germline CDR1 and CDR2: SQVTM and ANQGSEA. After removal of 4 bases from V and 0 bases from J, the junction contained 5 bases not matched to a gene. This CDR3 has 14 amino acids. DNA for the CDR3: TGCAGCGTTGCCGGGGGGGGAAACTCCTACGAGCAGTACTTC. It is translated as CSVAGGGNSYEQYF.